The rows below give T cell receptor beta chains drawn from one sample of a study of cytomegalovirus exposure and HLA in healthy donors. Only in-frame clones appear in the TCRdb table, and some are missing; sequencing was by immunoSEQ multiplex PCR. The table lists fewer than 100,000 clones, 70% to 80% of them singletons. Sequencing was done on a sample of PBMCs. These receptors came from a female donor in good health and CMV-seronegative. The CDR3 runs from the conserved cysteine through the conserved F or W. Not every row has a clone size; where given, it reads once, few, many or a size class.

v_call clone_size cdr3_aa
TRBV7-2 NA CASSSIGVGELFF
TRBV5-5 NA CASSRGGAGVVYEQYF
TRBV6-1 NA CASSRTSGNYNEQFF
TRBV6-6 NA CASSKGLAGSNEQFF
TRBV9 NA CASSSWRGGTYEQYF
TRBV4-2 NA CASSQDSGSDSPLHF
TRBV27 NA CASSLSLWDRSYNSPLHF
TRBV5-8 NA CASSSGTSGYNEQFF
TRBV25-1 once CASSEIGTGYNEQFF
TRBV7-9 NA CASSLSGGVSYEQYF
TRBV2 NA CASSEVGTGGRGYTF
TRBV11-2 NA CASSLVGQVPYEQYF
TRBV7-2 NA CASSHTSGSVWDEQFF
TRBV6-1 few CASREAATKNTEAFF
TRBV28 NA CASSLISSGTQETQYF
TRBV28 NA CASSLSIGAFHTQYF
TRBV5-5 NA CASSLAAGDRGSLNSPLHF
TRBV5-6 NA CASSFGSSYEQYF
TRBV9 NA CASSVTGENQPQHF
TRBV11-1 NA CASSLDSGNNEQFF
TRBV10-1 NA CASSQGSTDTQYF
TRBV30 NA CAWSQGWGQWKSSSSYEQYF
TRBV10-3 NA CAIAPLAGDYNEQFF
TRBV25-1 NA CASSDPGGSYNEQFF
TRBV7-3 NA CASSFGGRTPYEQYF
TRBV19 NA CASSDIASGNTIYF
TRBV30 NA CAWSVGGTLNTEAFF
TRBV4-3 NA CASSQSGVGAYNEQFF
TRBV28 NA CASSLGGNQETQYF
TRBV5-6 once CASSLVPPNTEAFF
TRBV5-1 NA CASSPLAGGEQYF
TRBV28 few CASRPSGTGTDTEAFF
TRBV10-3 NA CAISDRSPSWEQYF
TRBV6-6 NA CASSPDRDIFYEQYF
TRBV6-5 NA CASSRTGFYQPQHF
TRBV11-1 NA CASSLTGFEKLFF
TRBV9 few CASSPRDRRGEKLFF